This paragraph covers one T cell receptor beta chain sequence. What antigen it recognizes has not been identified. No much larger clone is present one base from it, and per-base qualities are unavailable. Sequencing of the TRB variable region was done with the immunoSEQ hsTCRB v3.0 assay at survey level resolution. TRB sequencing targeted a depth of about 40,000-50,000 T-cell genomes per sample. TRB libraries were pooled and sequenced on an Illumina MiSeq using a v3 150-cycle kit. Processing in the source paper ran as follows. Repertoire analysis ran in R within a reproducible Nextflow workflow covering QC, data transformation and analysis. LymphoSeq2, an R package for AIRR-Seq data exploration, was used to implement custom analyses. Four samples yielding fewer than 5000 total TRB sequences were excluded, leaving more than 150 analyzed HIV repertoires. Among the approximately 180 HIV repertoires that were kept, almost 60 were collected before ART initiation and roughly 130 were collected after ART initiation. Repertoires were downsampled to 5000 TRB nucleotide sequences, with summary statistics averaged over 100 downsampling iterations. The analysis kept only TRB sequences whose CDR3 regions were at least seven amino acids long. Diversity was assessed using a clonality score derived from Shannon entropy and using the Gini coefficient. In the repertoire networks, any two of the top 5000 CDR3 amino acid sequences were linked whenever the two sequences differed by an edit distance of one. Antigen specificity groups and MHC restriction were predicted for TRB CDR3 amino acid sequences with GLIPH2. Known CMV, EBV, HIV or tissue antigen associations were flagged by matching CDR3 amino acid sequences against VDJdb and McPAS-TCR. Pre-ART, post-ART and control groups were compared with Wilcoxon signed-rank tests and Holm-Bonferroni correction. TCRdb limited this immuneACCESS table to in-frame rearrangements with V and J called. A share of clones is missing; checked studies link under half to unresolved V genes, and the rest is unexplained. V and J calls and clone size follow that table, whereas D and trimming were derived from the DNA. The sample data list 30,000 to 40,000 clones, and 79% of these were observed just once. Clones ranked in the top ten supply about 3.2% of the sample.

This sample stems from a study of long-term antiretroviral therapy in people with HIV (dated by TCRdb to between 2022 and 2023). With regard to the full study: Collection of the earliest samples took place about a decade ahead of the 2015 WHO recommendation for immediate ART, at a time when ART was typically delayed until CD4 counts fell. The cohort contributed under 200 cryopreserved PBMC samples from about 29 adults with confirmed HIV infection, collected serially over a mean of around 6 years (range 1-12). No cross-contamination during QIAcube processing was shown when test extractions of a monoclonal T-cell line were performed alongside 25 to 35 polyclonal samples. About two fifths of the roughly 30 participants with HIV were female. A retrospective serial study tested whether ART initiation and durable HIV suppression were associated with changes in peripheral blood TRB repertoire composition and diversity.

To be included, a participant needed at least one PBMC sample from before ART initiation plus at least two post-ART samples. Treatment was received in the United States of America by all participants with HIV. Cryopreserved samples of about 0.95-10 million PBMC were thawed and washed before DNA extraction. At the time of the earliest PBMC sample, participants with HIV were aged between 23 and 54 years. Per participant, PBMC samples came from 1-4 timepoints prior to ART initiation and 2-8 timepoints following ART initiation, for a median of 7 samples. Serial HIV viral load, CD4+ T-cell count, ART history and demographic data were obtained for every participant. Genomic DNA was extracted from unsorted PBMC with a Qiagen kit on a QIAcube, with processing performed in batches of 12 samples. What the research found in general, with its limitations: Starting ART was linked to a significant rise in TRB diversity, yet even with long-term ART the diversity remained significantly lower than in transplant donor controls. Because cell numbers in pre-ART samples were limited, unsorted PBMC were profiled instead of sorted CD4+ and CD8+ T cells. Narrower CDR3 length ranges were observed in HIV repertoires than in controls, and an antigen-experienced repertoire with only a slight naive shift after ART was suggested by the network structure. Expanded TRB clones identified before ART initiation dominated the repertoire across all time points, though the dominance fluctuated and decreased in many PLHIV after ART. The samples span the years 2004 to 2017, and the ART regimens used may be less effective than current regimens. Owing to limited PBMC availability, only the TCR beta chain was sequenced, without alpha chain pairing. Inferences about post-ART repertoire changes are limited because no data were available on ART adherence, viral resistance or therapy changes.

The sequence derives from a young man with HIV. The source was unsorted PBMCs, collected 1.9 years after starting antiretroviral therapy.

The DNA sequence is as follows: TGTGCCATCAAGGGACACCAGACCTCAGATACGCAGTATTTT. Protein translation: CAIKGHQTSDTQYF. Here the chain combines TRBV10-3 and TRBJ2-3, with TRBD1 tentatively as D gene (6 bases match). CDR1 is given as ENHRY and CDR2 as SYGVKD, both from the germline V gene. At the junction V is shortened by 7 bases and J by 4 bases, with 15 bases in between. Inclusive of the bounding cysteine and phenylalanine, the CDR3 is 14 residues long. Only the CDR3 DNA is retained, 42 bases long and in frame from the first base.